Listed below are T cell receptor beta chains from one sample, sequenced in a study of blood T cell repertoires in COVID-19. The data were produced by immunoSEQ multiplex PCR, yet TCRdb's version contains in-frame clones alone and is incomplete. The repertoire holds 13,000 or so clones, with around 91% as singletons. The sample comprised peripheral blood. The source is a human donor with active COVID-19. The donor label of this sample is uncertain. Each CDR3 is given with its conserved first and last residue. The D gene is left open where the match is weak. Not all rows give a size; the values are once, few, many and, for expanded clones, a class.

TRBD2	.	TRBV29-1	TRBJ2-3	CSATSGGDSDTQYF	TGCAGCGCTACTAGCGGGGGGGACTCAGATACGCAGTATTTT
.	.	TRBV5-4	TRBJ2-1	CASSLAGASNEQFF	TGTGCCAGCAGCTTGGCAGGTGCTTCAAATGAGCAGTTCTTC
.	.	TRBV4-2	TRBJ2-3	CASSPQGEDTDTQYF	TGTGCCAGCAGCCCGCAGGGGGAGGACACAGATACGCAGTATTTT
.	.	TRBV18	TRBJ1-1	CASSATSMNTEAFF	TGTGCCAGCTCAGCTACTTCTATGAACACTGAAGCTTTCTTT
.	.	TRBV6-2/TRBV6-3	TRBJ1-1	CASSYRGIRERRTEAFF	TGTGCCAGCAGTTACAGGGGGATCAGGGAAAGACGCACTGAAGCTTTCTTT
.	.	TRBV7-9	TRBJ1-1	CASSLAQGGDTEAFF	TGTGCCAGCAGCTTAGCGCAGGGCGGGGACACTGAAGCTTTCTTT
.	.	TRBV12-3/TRBV12-4	TRBJ1-5	CASSLQRHQPQHF	TGTGCCAGCAGTTTACAGCGTCATCAGCCCCAGCATTTT
TRBD2	.	TRBV4-3	TRBJ2-7	CASSQVLLRGIGEQYF	TGCGCCAGCAGCCAAGTTTTGTTGCGGGGGATCGGCGAGCAGTACTTC
.	.	TRBV6-1	TRBJ2-3	CASSEGSTADTQYF	TGTGCCAGCAGTGAAGGCTCTACCGCAGATACGCAGTATTTT
TRBD2	.	TRBV3-1/TRBV3-2	TRBJ2-1	CASSELAGSYNEQFF	TGTGCCAGCTCGGAACTAGCGGGGAGTTACAATGAGCAGTTCTTC
TRBD1	.	TRBV19	TRBJ2-3	CASSSTPTGGWTDTQYF	TGTGCCAGTAGTTCTACGCCGACAGGGGGCTGGACAGATACGCAGTATTTT
.	.	TRBV29-1	TRBJ1-5	CSVGGNSNQPQHF	TGCAGCGTGGGGGGAAATAGCAATCAGCCCCAGCATTTT
.	.	TRBV6-5	TRBJ1-2	CASSYAGRDGYTF	TGTGCCAGCAGTTATGCGGGGCGGGATGGCTACACCTTC
.	.	TRBV3-1/TRBV3-2	TRBJ2-2	CASSQDWHTGELFF	TGTGCCAGCAGCCAAGATTGGCACACCGGGGAGCTGTTTTTT
TRBD2	.	TRBV23-1	TRBJ2-7	CASTGPRSGGNEQYF	TGCGCCAGCACCGGGCCTCGTAGCGGGGGCAACGAGCAGTACTTC
TRBD1	.	TRBV18	TRBJ1-2	CASSPRTGNANYGYTF	TGTGCCAGCTCACCGCGGACAGGCAATGCTAACTATGGCTACACCTTC
.	.	TRBV4-1	TRBJ2-1	CASSHSHRNEQFF	TGCGCCAGCAGCCATTCGCATCGGAATGAGCAGTTCTTC
.	.	TRBV6-5	TRBJ2-7	CASTPVLGGYEQYF	TGTGCCAGCACCCCCGTGTTGGGGGGTTACGAGCAGTACTTC
TRBD1	.	TRBV2	TRBJ1-2	CASSPTGTAGGDGYTF	TGTGCCAGCAGTCCAACGGGGACAGCTGGTGGGGATGGCTACACCTTC
TRBD2	.	TRBV7-6	TRBJ2-1	CASSLVSGGGNEQFF	TGTGCCAGCAGCTTAGTTAGCGGGGGGGGCAATGAGCAGTTCTTC
TRBD2	.	TRBV10-1	TRBJ2-1	CASIDGGAEYEQFF	TGCGCCAGCATTGACGGGGGGGCTGAGTATGAGCAGTTCTTC
TRBD1	.	TRBV2	TRBJ1-2	CASQGQGYGYTF	TGTGCCAGCCAAGGACAGGGCTATGGCTACACCTTC
TRBD1	.	TRBV5-1	TRBJ2-5	CASSWAGQGQETQYF	TGCGCCAGCAGCTGGGCCGGACAGGGACAAGAGACCCAGTACTTC
TRBD2	once	TRBV6-2/TRBV6-3	TRBJ2-5	CASSSSGGVKTQYF	TGTGCCAGCAGTTCCAGCGGGGGGGTTAAAACCCAGTACTTC
TRBD1	once	TRBV5-8	TRBJ2-7	CASSRDRGYNEQYF	TGTGCCAGCAGCCGGGACAGGGGGTACAACGAGCAGTACTTC
TRBD1	.	TRBV19	TRBJ1-5	CASSFQGDQPQHF	TGTGCCAGTAGTTTCCAGGGGGATCAGCCCCAGCATTTT
TRBD2	.	TRBV5-1	TRBJ2-7	CASSRAGTRGDEQYF	TGCGCCAGCAGCAGAGCCGGGACTAGAGGAGACGAGCAGTACTTC
TRBD1	.	TRBV7-9	TRBJ1-1	CASSLALAAGGTEAFF	TGTGCCAGCAGCTTAGCGTTAGCGGCAGGGGGCACTGAAGCTTTCTTT
TRBD1	.	TRBV6-5	TRBJ2-7	CASSDRVRSSLYF	TGTGCCAGCAGCGACAGGGTACGGTCCTCCCTGTACTTC
TRBD1	.	TRBV29-1	TRBJ2-7	CSALYRGAYEQYF	TGCAGCGCCCTCTACAGGGGGGCCTACGAGCAGTACTTC
TRBD2	.	TRBV24-1	TRBJ2-3	CATSDSLAGIQYF	TGTGCCACCAGTGATTCCCTAGCGGGCATTCAGTATTTT
.	.	TRBV30	TRBJ1-1	CAWAGRTEAFF	TGTGCCTGGGCGGGACGCACTGAAGCTTTCTTT
TRBD1	.	TRBV29-1	TRBJ2-5	CSVRPGTARETQYF	TGCAGCGTGAGGCCTGGGACAGCAAGAGAGACCCAGTACTTC
TRBD2	once	TRBV27	TRBJ2-1	CASSTSGGPSSYNEQFF	TGTGCCAGCAGCACTAGCGGGGGGCCCAGCTCCTACAATGAGCAGTTCTTC
TRBD1	few	TRBV7-3	TRBJ1-6	CASSRTGSDSPLHF	TGTGCCAGCAGCCGGACAGGGAGTGATTCACCCCTCCACTTT
.	.	TRBV7-9	TRBJ1-3	CASSQPGSNSGNTIYF	TGTGCCAGCAGTCAGCCGGGGTCAAACTCTGGAAACACCATATATTTT
.	.	TRBV7-9	TRBJ2-2	CASSTSGRGATGELFF	TGTGCCAGCAGCACAAGTGGGCGGGGAGCCACCGGGGAGCTGTTTTTT
TRBD2	once	TRBV5-1	TRBJ2-1	CASSPGGGSDEQFF	TGCGCCAGCAGCCCCGGGGGGGGGTCGGATGAGCAGTTCTTC
TRBD1	.	TRBV10-3	TRBJ1-3	CAISGTGQGATIYF	TGTGCCATCAGCGGCACGGGACAGGGAGCCACCATATATTTT
TRBD2	.	TRBV11-2	TRBJ2-1	CASSSPGTSGAYNEQFF	TGTGCCAGCAGCTCCCCCGGGACTAGCGGAGCCTACAATGAGCAGTTCTTC
.	.	TRBV19	TRBJ1-1	CASSYPGLSKAFF	TGTGCCAGTAGTTACCCGGGTCTCTCTAAAGCTTTCTTT
TRBD2	.	TRBV5-1	TRBJ2-1	CASSLGTLARNNEQFF	TGCGCCAGCAGCTTGGGTACACTAGCGAGAAACAATGAGCAGTTCTTC
.	few	TRBV4-1	TRBJ1-4	CASSQEGGRGEKLFF	TGCGCCAGCAGCCAAGAGGGAGGGCGAGGTGAAAAACTGTTTTTT
TRBD1	.	TRBV19	TRBJ2-5	CASSFGTVETQYF	TGTGCCAGTAGTTTTGGGACAGTCGAGACCCAGTACTTC
TRBD1	.	TRBV5-1	TRBJ2-5	CASSKLTGKETQYF	TGCGCCAGCAGTAAATTGACAGGGAAAGAGACCCAGTACTTC
.	.	TRBV6-5	TRBJ2-7	CASSYSSLGSYEQYF	TGTGCCAGCAGTTACTCGAGCCTAGGATCCTACGAGCAGTACTTC
TRBD2	medium-sized	TRBV5-1	TRBJ2-5	CASSPRTSVQETQYF	TGCGCCAGCAGCCCTCGGACTAGCGTACAAGAGACCCAGTACTTC
TRBD1	.	TRBV4-1	TRBJ2-3	CASSHSGQNTDTQYF	TGCGCCAGCAGCCACTCGGGACAGAACACAGATACGCAGTATTTT
.	.	TRBV10-3	TRBJ2-2	CAIRSRGDGELFF	TGTGCCATCAGGAGCCGGGGAGATGGGGAGCTGTTTTTT
TRBD2	few	TRBV10-3	TRBJ2-3	CAISASSPSGGAHTQYF	TGTGCCATCAGTGCTTCATCGCCTAGCGGGGGGGCACATACGCAGTATTTT
.	.	TRBV7-9	TRBJ2-1	CASSPDNEQFF	TGTGCCAGCAGCCCAGACAATGAGCAGTTCTTC
TRBD1	.	TRBV2	TRBJ2-5	CASSSGTGTVRETQYF	TGTGCCAGCAGCTCCGGGACAGGGACTGTCCGAGAGACCCAGTACTTC
TRBD1	.	TRBV5-1	TRBJ1-1	CASSFTGAGASSTEAFF	TGCGCCAGCAGCTTTACAGGGGCCGGTGCTAGTTCCACTGAAGCTTTCTTT
.	.	TRBV24-1	TRBJ1-5	CATSDGVINQPQHF	TGTGCCACCAGTGATGGAGTAATCAATCAGCCCCAGCATTTT